The rows below give T cell receptor beta chains drawn from one sample of a study of technical replicates of blood from several donors. Assay: immunoSEQ multiplex PCR; the TCRdb copy retains only in-frame clones and omits some. The data hold around 49,000 clones, with 95% to 96% observed a single time. Sequencing was carried out using T cells isolated from PBMCs. Every receptor here comes from a human donor in good health. CDR3s include the opening cysteine and the closing phenylalanine or tryptophan. Fields, in order: V gene, J gene, clone size, CDR3 length, D gene, CDR3 DNA, CDR3 protein. The D gene is left open where the match is weak. Clone size is shown for a subset of rows, as once, few, many or a class of expanded clone.

V: TRBV19; J: TRBJ2-3; size: NA; length: 16; D: NA; DNA: TGTGCCAGTAGTGGCTTTGGCGGGATCGCCACAGATACGCAGTATTTT; CDR3: CASSGFGGIATDTQYF
V: TRBV5-6; J: TRBJ2-7; size: NA; length: 14; D: TRBD1; DNA: TGTGCCAGCATCCTGTGGGGGACAGAGCACGAGCAGTACTTC; CDR3: CASILWGTEHEQYF
V: TRBV20-1; J: TRBJ1-2; size: NA; length: 10; D: NA; DNA: TGCAGTGCCGGACAGTATGGCTACACCTTC; CDR3: CSAGQYGYTF
V: TRBV11-2; J: TRBJ2-3; size: NA; length: 15; D: TRBD2; DNA: TGTGCCAGCAGAACTACTAGCGGGAGTTCCCATACGCAGTATTTT; CDR3: CASRTTSGSSHTQYF
V: TRBV23-1; J: TRBJ1-5; size: NA; length: 17; D: TRBD1; DNA: TGCGCCAGCAACCGACAGGGAGCCCGTTATAGCAATCAGCCCCAGCATTTT; CDR3: CASNRQGARYSNQPQHF
V: TRBV27; J: TRBJ2-7; size: once; length: 14; D: TRBD2; DNA: TGTGCCAGCAGTTTTGTTAGCGGGAGTTTCGAGCAGTACTTC; CDR3: CASSFVSGSFEQYF
V: TRBV9; J: TRBJ2-1; size: NA; length: 15; D: NA; DNA: TGTGCCAGCAGCGGACTAGGGAGCTCCTACAATGAGCAGTTCTTC; CDR3: CASSGLGSSYNEQFF
V: TRBV4-1; J: TRBJ1-1; size: NA; length: 12; D: TRBD1; DNA: TGCGCCACCGGACAGGGAGACACTGAAGCTTTCTTT; CDR3: CATGQGDTEAFF
V: TRBV7-9; J: TRBJ1-4; size: NA; length: 14; D: TRBD1; DNA: TGTGCCAGCAGCTGGCCGGGACAGCATGAAAAACTGTTTTTT; CDR3: CASSWPGQHEKLFF
V: TRBV11-3; J: TRBJ1-2; size: NA; length: 15; D: NA; DNA: TGTGCCAGCAGCCAAGGGACACCCGCTAACTATGGCTACACCTTC; CDR3: CASSQGTPANYGYTF
V: TRBV6-1; J: TRBJ2-5; size: NA; length: 14; D: TRBD2; DNA: TGTGCCAGCAGTGGGGGACTAGCCGGGGAGACCCAGTACTTC; CDR3: CASSGGLAGETQYF
V: TRBV5-1; J: TRBJ2-7; size: NA; length: 13; D: NA; DNA: TGCGCCAGCAGGACAGACGGGCCCTACGAGCAGTACTTC; CDR3: CASRTDGPYEQYF
V: TRBV27; J: TRBJ1-2; size: NA; length: 15; D: NA; DNA: TGTGCCAGCACAAGTAGGGGATACGGGAACTATGGCTACACCTTC; CDR3: CASTSRGYGNYGYTF
V: TRBV5-1; J: TRBJ2-1; size: NA; length: 13; D: NA; DNA: TGCGCCAGCAGCTTGGAGCGCGGGAACGCGCAGTTCTTC; CDR3: CASSLERGNAQFF
V: TRBV27; J: TRBJ2-7; size: NA; length: 14; D: NA; DNA: TGTGCCAGCAGTTTGGGCAGGGGAATCTACGAGCAGTACTTC; CDR3: CASSLGRGIYEQYF
V: TRBV11-2; J: TRBJ1-1; size: NA; length: 13; D: NA; DNA: TGTGCCAGCAGCTTAGTAGAGAACACTGAAGCTTTCTTT; CDR3: CASSLVENTEAFF
V: TRBV5-1; J: TRBJ2-3; size: NA; length: 17; D: NA; DNA: TGCGCCAGCAGCTTGGCCGCGGGCGGGACCGTTGCAGATACGCAGTATTTT; CDR3: CASSLAAGGTVADTQYF
V: TRBV4-3; J: TRBJ2-7; size: NA; length: 15; D: TRBD1; DNA: TGCGCCAGCAGCCAAGGAGGACAGGGGGTCTACGAGCAGTACTTC; CDR3: CASSQGGQGVYEQYF
V: TRBV19; J: TRBJ1-5; size: NA; length: 15; D: TRBD1; DNA: TGTGCCAGTAGTCCGAGGGGGCGGCCCAATCAGCCCCAGCATTTT; CDR3: CASSPRGRPNQPQHF
V: TRBV7-9; J: TRBJ2-1; size: once; length: 13; D: NA; DNA: TGTGCCAGCAGCTTAGTACTGGACAATGAGCAGTTCTTC; CDR3: CASSLVLDNEQFF
V: TRBV6-5; J: TRBJ2-7; size: NA; length: 13; D: NA; DNA: TGTGCCAGCAGTTACCGGAGCTCCTACGAGCAGTACTTC; CDR3: CASSYRSSYEQYF